Shown below are 27 T cell receptor beta chains from a single sample sequenced in a study of cytomegalovirus exposure and HLA in healthy donors. The repertoire was sequenced with immunoSEQ multiplex PCR; TCRdb's copy has only in-frame clones and lacks some. Among 110,000 to 150,000 clones, approximately 93% were seen once, and the ten largest hold 0.69%. Sample: PBMCs. The origin of the receptors is a man aged 18 to 29 in good health and CMV-seronegative.

This sequence joins TRBV29-1 and TRBJ2-7, with TRBD2 identical over 11 bases. The CDR3 runs to 15 residues. Germline CDR1 SQVTM, CDR2 ANQGSEA. Unmatched junction bases numbered 4, after V lost 2 bases and J lost 1 base. The CDR3 protein is CSVELAGGLSYEQYF. CDR3 nucleotides: TGCAGCGTTGAACTAGCGGGGGGTCTGTCCTACGAGCAGTACTTC.

The rearrangement joins TRBV5-1 to TRBJ2-7; D unresolved. The CDR3 extends over 14 amino acids. Per the germline V gene, CDR1 is SGHRS and CDR2 is YFSETQ. Deletions cut 4 bases from V and 1 base from J, with 12 bases between. The CDR3 spells CASSGRTNSYEQYF. Written as DNA, the CDR3 is TGCGCCAGCAGCGGCAGAACAAATTCCTACGAGCAGTACTTC.

The chain links TRBV6-5 to TRBJ1-2; 8 bases align to TRBD1. Germline assignment: CDR1 MNHEY and CDR2 SVGAGI. Germline trimming cut 3 bases from V and 4 bases from J; bases unmatched to any gene: 7. This CDR3 has 15 residues. In nucleotides, the CDR3 is TGTGCCAGCAGTTATCGTCAGGGGGCGAGCTATGGCTACACCTTC. Protein product: CASSYRQGASYGYTF.

The chain is built from TRBV6-5 and TRBJ1-5; D gene ambiguous. This CDR3 has 15 residues. V was cut by 0 bases and J by 0 bases, with 6 bases left in between. Germline loops: CDR1 MNHEY, CDR2 SVGAGI. This CDR3 is CASSYSGDSNQPQHF. DNA of the CDR3: TGTGCCAGCAGTTACTCTGGAGATAGCAATCAGCCCCAGCATTTT.

The chain uses TRBV5-4 and TRBJ1-2; 11 nucleotides align to TRBD1. This CDR3 has 16 residues. Germline assignment: CDR1 SGHNT and CDR2 YYREEE (reference sequence). Unmatched junction bases numbered 8, after V lost 3 bases and J lost 4 bases. In DNA, the CDR3 is TGTGCCAGCAGCTATCTAGGGACAGGGGGACCCTATGGCTACACCTTC. Its protein product is CASSYLGTGGPYGYTF. The complete variable domain, with remaining parts taken from reference TRBV5-4 and TRBJ1-2, reads ETGVTQSPTHLIKTRGQQVTLRCSSQSGHNTVSWYQQALGQGPQFIFQYYREEENGRGNFPPRFSGLQFPNYSSELNVNALELDDSALYLCASSYLGTGGPYGYTFGSGTRLTVV.

V usage is TRBV5-4 and J usage is TRBJ2-7; 9 bases match TRBD1. V lost 4 bases and J lost 0; bases outside the gene matches: 5. The CDR3 runs 15 residues. Germline V gene lookup returns CDR1 SGHNT and CDR2 YYREEE (reference sequence). CDR3 DNA: TGTGCCAGCAGCATCGGACAGGGGAGCTCCTACGAGCAGTACTTC. Its translation is CASSIGQGSSYEQYF.

J is TRBJ2-2 and V is TRBV6-5; tentative D call: TRBD2 (5 bases). The CDR3 consists of 14 residues. Germline lookup yields CDR1 MNHEY and CDR2 SVGAGI. The ends were cut back, 4 bases at V and 7 bases at J, with 13 bases in the middle. CDR3 residues: CASSFAGGSGELFF. The CDR3 DNA is TGTGCCAGCAGTTTCGCGGGTGGGAGCGGGGAGCTGTTTTTT.

The chain links TRBV2 to TRBJ2-4; 7 nucleotides match TRBD1. CDR3 length: 16 residues. CDR1 SNHLY and CDR2 FYNNEI come from the germline V gene. V trimming: 6 bases; J trimming: 0 bases; junction bases outside the gene matches: 8. The CDR3 region is CASSLTGNLAKNIQYF. CDR3 bases: TGTGCCAGCAGCTTGACAGGGAATCTAGCCAAAAACATTCAGTACTTC.

Only one count was recorded for this clone. J is TRBJ2-2 and V is TRBV6-5, with 12 bases that match TRBD1. This CDR3 comprises 15 residues. The V gene's germline CDR1 is MNHEY and CDR2 SVGAGI. With V trimmed by 6 bases and J by 7 bases, 6 bases remained unmatched. This CDR3 is CASRRDRGRVGELFF. The CDR3 DNA sequence: TGTGCCAGCAGACGGGACAGGGGGCGGGTCGGGGAGCTGTTTTTT.

This clone has a single count. The chain couples TRBV10-3 to TRBJ1-1; D perhaps matches TRBD1 (5 bases). The germline V and J ends were trimmed by 2 bases and 6 bases, with 13 bases remaining between them. Germline lookup yields CDR1 ENHRY and CDR2 SYGVKD. There are 14 residues in the CDR3. CDR3 DNA: TGTGCCATCAGTGAGGCCGGGGGGAAGGCTGAAGCTTTCTTT. Translated, it gives CAISEAGGKAEAFF.

This clone is a singleton in its sample. The chain combines TRBV5-1 with TRBJ2-7; 12 bases align to TRBD2. V was pared by 1 base and J by 3 bases, with 5 bases of the junction left unmatched. CDR1 and CDR2 (germline): SGHRS, YFSETQ. The CDR3 spans 16 residues. The CDR3 loop is CASSLTASGGGYEQYF. CDR3 in DNA: TGCGCCAGCAGCTTGACCGCTAGCGGGGGGGGCTACGAGCAGTACTTC. Filled out from reference TRBV5-1 and TRBJ2-7, the complete variable domain reads KAGVTQTPRYLIKTRGQQVTLSCSPISGHRSVSWYQQTPGQGLQFLFEYFSETQRNKGNFPGRFSGRQFSNSRSEMNVSTLELGDSALYLCASSLTASGGGYEQYFGPGTRLTVT.

The chain carries TRBV6-1 and TRBJ2-3; TRBD1 matches 11 bases. V shed 3 bases, J shed 6 bases, and the junction held 2 bases outside the gene matches. The length of the CDR3 is 14 residues. Germline loops: CDR1 MNHNS, CDR2 SASEGT. In DNA, the CDR3 is TGTGCCAGCAGTGAGGGGACAGGGGGGGATACGCAGTATTTT. Translated, it gives CASSEGTGGDTQYF.

V usage is TRBV4-2 and J usage is TRBJ1-5, with 7 bases fitting TRBD1. The germline CDR1 and CDR2 sequences are LGHNA and YNFKEQ. Germline trimming cut 2 bases from V and 6 bases from J; bases unmatched to any gene: 4. The CDR3 is 14 amino acids. CDR3: CASSQTGQSQPQHF. The DNA of the CDR3 is TGTGCCAGCAGCCAAACGGGACAGAGTCAGCCCCAGCATTTT.

The chain is built from TRBV6-5 and TRBJ2-5, with 9 bases lining up with TRBD2. J gave up 4 bases and V 6 bases, and 6 bases lay outside the gene matches. The CDR3 covers 14 residues. Germline lookup yields CDR1 MNHEY and CDR2 SVGAGI. The chain's CDR3 is CASSYSGGGETQYF. For the CDR3, the DNA is TGTGCCAGCAGCTATAGCGGGGGAGGAGAGACCCAGTACTTC.

The V call is TRBV10-1, the J call TRBJ1-4; the match to TRBD1 covers 7 bases. V trimming: 2 bases; J trimming: 3 bases; junction bases outside the gene matches: 0. The CDR3 has 14 residues. CDR1 and CDR2 (germline): WNHNN, SYGVQD (reference sequence). The CDR3 is CASSEGTANEKLFF. Here the CDR3 DNA reads TGCGCCAGCAGTGAGGGGACAGCTAATGAAAAACTGTTTTTT.

CDR3 bases: TGTGCCAGCAGTACATTCCAAGGACTAGTCGGACTAGGGGCCCAGTACTTC. This codes for CASSTFQGLVGLGAQYF. J is TRBJ2-5 and V is TRBV28; 7 bases are a match to TRBD2. Germline loops: CDR1 MDHEN, CDR2 SYDVKM. The CDR3 contains 17 residues. After removal of 5 bases from V and 9 bases from J, the junction contained 21 bases not matched to a gene.

V gene TRBV6-5 combines with J gene TRBJ2-3, with 8 positions matching TRBD1. CDR3 length: 14 amino acids. In germline, CDR1 is MNHEY, CDR2 SVGAGI. J gave up 4 bases and V 5 bases, and 5 bases lay outside the gene matches. Written as DNA, the CDR3 is TGTGCCAGCAGTCCGACAGGGGAAGCAGATACGCAGTATTTT. It codes for CASSPTGEADTQYF.

The chain uses TRBV4-3 and TRBJ2-5; perhaps TRBD2 as D (5 bases). Trimming stripped 4 bases from V and 7 bases from J, with 19 bases between. This CDR3 comprises 15 residues. Germline V gene sequence: CDR1 LGHNA, CDR2 YSLEER. CDR3 protein: CASSPGPAGEGTQYF. CDR3 nucleotide sequence: TGCGCCAGCAGCCCTGGACCCGCTGGTGAGGGGACCCAGTACTTC.

This clone was seen just once. This chain links TRBV19 with TRBJ2-5; TRBD2 matches 16 bases. The CDR3 consists of 16 residues. CDR1 and CDR2 (germline): LNHDA, SQIVND (reference sequence). The junction had 11 bases not matched to a gene; V was cut back by 6 bases and J by 10 bases. This chain's CDR3 is CASSPGTSGGALDQYF. For the CDR3, the DNA is TGTGCCAGTAGCCCCGGGACTAGCGGGGGGGCCTTGGACCAGTACTTC.

The rearrangement joins TRBV29-1 to TRBJ2-2; the match to TRBD1 covers 8 bases. This CDR3 comprises 15 residues. V lost 4 bases to trimming and J lost 4 bases; unmatched junction nucleotides: 8. The germline gives CDR1 SQVTM, CDR2 ANQGSEA. CDR3 in amino acids: CSVALGTGTTGELFF. The CDR3, as DNA: TGCAGCGTTGCGCTGGGGACAGGTACCACCGGGGAGCTGTTTTTT.

The chain is built from TRBV6-5 and TRBJ2-3, with 8 nucleotides matching TRBD1. Germline CDR1 is MNHEY and CDR2 is SVGAGI. The CDR3 contains 15 residues. The junction had 8 bases not matched to a gene; V was cut back by 6 bases and J by 3 bases. The CDR3 DNA reads as TGTGCCAGCAGCCGCGGACAGGGCCCAACAGATACGCAGTATTTT. This gives the protein CASSRGQGPTDTQYF.

In this sample, this clone turned up a few times. The chain employs TRBV7-2 and TRBJ1-2; D is unclear. V was shortened by 3 bases and J by 8 bases, with 13 bases between the two germline ends. The CDR3 spans 13 residues. Germline V CDR1 and CDR2: SGHTA, FQGNSA. This CDR3 is CASSFTGSGGYTF. The DNA of the CDR3 is TGTGCCAGCAGCTTTACGGGGTCGGGCGGCTACACCTTC.

This chain joins TRBV5-1 and TRBJ1-6, with 8 bases identical to TRBD1. Germline CDR1 SGHRS, CDR2 YFSETQ. This CDR3 region has 14 residues. The junction had 6 bases not matched to a gene; V was cut back by 4 bases and J by 9 bases. The CDR3 is CASSADRGGSPLHF. In DNA form, the CDR3 reads TGCGCCAGCAGCGCCGACAGGGGTGGTTCACCCCTCCACTTT.

V is TRBV9 and J is TRBJ1-4; 9 nucleotides match TRBD1. Germline V gives CDR1 SGDLS, CDR2 YYNGEE. This CDR3 contains 15 residues. With 3 bases clipped from V and 8 bases from J, the junction kept 8 bases outside the gene matches. CDR3 bases: TGTGCCAGCAGCGCAAGGGGACAGGGTTACGAAAAACTGTTTTTT. Residues: CASSARGQGYEKLFF.

The V gene is TRBV2, the J gene TRBJ1-1, with D hard to call. V was pared by 6 bases and J by 5 bases, with 10 bases between. Germline CDR1 is SNHLY and CDR2 is FYNNEI. The CDR3 totals 12 residues. The CDR3, as DNA: TGTGCCAGCAGCCCTAGTAGAACTGAAGCTTTCTTT. It is translated as CASSPSRTEAFF.

The chain combines TRBV11-2 with TRBJ1-2; 8 bases line up with TRBD1. The CDR3 has 13 amino acids. Trimming cost V 5 bases and J 3 bases; bases outside gene matches: 2. Germline V CDR1 and CDR2: SGHAT, FQNNGV. DNA for the CDR3: TGTGCCAGCAGCCTGGACAGGGACTATGGCTACACCTTC. This gives the protein CASSLDRDYGYTF.

The rearrangement links TRBV28 to TRBJ1-2, with 10 bases fitting TRBD1. Trimming cost V 10 bases and J 0 bases; bases outside gene matches: 8. The V gene's germline CDR1 is MDHEN and CDR2 SYDVKM. The CDR3 has 15 residues. In DNA form, the CDR3 reads TGTGCCACCCCCAGGACAGGGGGGACTAACTATGGCTACACCTTC. This gives the protein CATPRTGGTNYGYTF.